Below, 17 T cell receptor beta chains from the same sample are listed, as sequenced in a study of OX40 agonist ivuxolimab in advanced cancers. Sequencing was performed with immunoSEQ multiplex PCR; in TCRdb, only in-frame clones are kept and a portion is missing. The sample carries fewer than 90,000 clones, 70% to 90% recorded once. The specimen comprised CD4+ or CD8+ T cells sorted from blood, sampled in a trial of the OX40 agonist ivuxolimab. These receptors were taken from an adult with an advanced solid tumor such as melanoma, head and neck, liver or kidney cancer.

This sequence joins TRBV14 and TRBJ1-4, with D unclear. The V end was cut by 4 bases, the J end by 5 bases, with 14 bases between. The CDR3 sequence is 15 residues long. Germline V lookup: CDR1 SGHDN, CDR2 FVKESK. The DNA of the CDR3 is TGTGCCAGCAGCCCCGCGACGGGATCGAATGAAAAACTGTTTTTT. Its protein product is CASSPATGSNEKLFF. The entire variable domain, with the rest obtained from reference TRBV14 and TRBJ1-4, is as follows: EAGVTQFPSHSVIEKGQTVTLRCDPISGHDNLYWYRRVMGKEIKFLLHFVKESKQDESGMPNNRFLAERTGGTYSTLKVQPAELEDSGVYFCASSPATGSNEKLFFGSGTQLSVL.

The count of this clone is one. J is TRBJ2-3 and V is TRBV7-2, with D unclear. The CDR3 extends over 12 amino acids. Germline V lookup: CDR1 SGHTA, CDR2 FQGNSA. Trimming stripped 5 bases from V and 2 bases from J, with 5 bases between. CDR3: CASSRSTDTQYF. The CDR3 DNA follows: TGTGCCAGCAGCCGGTCCACAGATACGCAGTATTTT.

The chain has TRBV5-4 and TRBJ2-2, with D possibly being TRBD2 (6 bases). Trimming left V 4 bases short and J 5 bases short, with 21 bases between. The CDR3 has 17 amino acids. Germline CDR1 is SGHNT and CDR2 is YYREEE (reference sequence). CDR3: CASSALGSGLRTGELFF. CDR3 coding DNA: TGTGCCAGCAGCGCCCTGGGCAGCGGGTTACGAACCGGGGAGCTGTTTTTT.

The J gene is TRBJ1-1, the V gene TRBV5-8; 7 bases align to TRBD1. The J segment lost 0 bases and the V segment lost 4 bases, leaving 6 bases of the junction unmatched. The CDR3 sequence is 15 residues long. Germline V lookup: CDR1 SGHTS, CDR2 YDEGEE. CDR3 nucleotides: TGTGCCAGCAGCGCGGACAGGATACTGAACACTGAAGCTTTCTTT. It encodes CASSADRILNTEAFF.

CDR3 sequence: CASSSREGSYGYTF. For the CDR3, the DNA is TGTGCCAGCAGCTCCAGGGAGGGGAGCTATGGCTACACCTTC. This rearrangement joins TRBV11-2 to TRBJ1-2, with D possibly matching TRBD1 (5 bases). Germline V lookup: CDR1 SGHAT, CDR2 FQNNGV. Trimming left V 4 bases short and J 4 bases short, with 13 bases between. The CDR3 is made up of 14 amino acids.

The table lists this clone with a count of one. The chain joins TRBV6-5 to TRBJ2-7; D may match TRBD1 or TRBD2 (5 bases each). The CDR3 runs 14 residues. Germline lookup yields CDR1 MNHEY and CDR2 SVGAGI. V lost 4 bases to trimming and J lost 0 bases, with 10 bases between them. The CDR3 nucleotides read TGTGCCAGCAGTTGGGACGGCAGCTCCTACGAGCAGTACTTC. Its translation: CASSWDGSSYEQYF.

The chain couples TRBV7-2 to TRBJ1-3; 7 bases match TRBD1. This CDR3 region has 15 residues. V gave up 6 bases and J gave up 0 bases; unmatched junction bases: 5. Germline V gives CDR1 SGHTA, CDR2 FQGNSA. The CDR3 protein is CASRPTGVSGNTIYF. CDR3 nucleotide sequence: TGTGCCAGCAGGCCTACAGGGGTCTCTGGAAACACCATATATTTT. Complete variable domain (other parts from reference TRBV7-2 and TRBJ1-3): GAGVSQSPSNKVTEKGKDVELRCDPISGHTALYWYRQSLGQGLEFLIYFQGNSAPDKSGLPSDRFSAERTGGSVSTLTIQRTQQEDSAVYLCASRPTGVSGNTIYFGEGSWLTVV.

This clone appeared a few times. CDR3 nucleotide sequence: TGTGCCAGCAGCTTGGAGTGGCAGGCGATCGGCTACACCTTC. Encoded protein: CASSLEWQAIGYTF. The genes are TRBV5-6 and TRBJ1-2; D remains unclear. V gave up 0 bases and J gave up 8 bases, with 14 bases separating them. CDR3 length: 14 amino acids. The germline CDR1 and CDR2 sequences are SGHDT and YYEEEE.

The rearrangement links TRBV7-8 to TRBJ1-4; no definite D call. CDR3 size: 16 residues. The germline V gene has CDR1 SGHVS and CDR2 FQNEAQ. Trimming cost V 2 bases and J 3 bases, with 13 bases left between them. CDR3 amino acids: CASSLIAGFPNEKLFF. In DNA form, the CDR3 reads TGTGCCAGCAGCTTAATTGCTGGGTTCCCTAATGAAAAACTGTTTTTT.

The chain uses TRBV6-5 and TRBJ1-5; maybe TRBD1 (6 bases). Between the trimmed V and J ends, which lost 6 bases and 0 bases, there was a span of 12 bases. Germline-derived CDR1 and CDR2 are MNHEY and SVGAGI. This CDR3 region has 15 residues. The CDR3 nucleotides read TGTGCCAGCAGCAAGGACAGATATAGCAATCAGCCCCAGCATTTT. Translation: CASSKDRYSNQPQHF.

The genes are TRBV7-2 and TRBJ2-1; 8 bases are shared with TRBD2. Germline-derived CDR1 and CDR2 are SGHTA and FQGNSA. The CDR3 sequence is 12 residues long. V shed 8 bases, J shed 6 bases, and the junction held 3 bases outside the gene matches. This chain's CDR3 is CASSTSANEQFF. The CDR3 DNA is TGTGCCAGCTCGACTAGCGCCAATGAGCAGTTCTTC.

The chain recombines TRBV29-1 with TRBJ2-7; no firm D call. The germline gives CDR1 SQVTM, CDR2 ANQGSEA. V was trimmed by 5 bases and J by 1 base, leaving 12 bases between them. The CDR3 is 13 residues long. The CDR3 DNA reads TGCAGCGTTATAGTCAGTGCATCCTACGAGCAGTACTTC. Its protein is CSVIVSASYEQYF.

The chain employs TRBV5-1 and TRBJ1-2, with 9 nucleotides matching TRBD1. V lost 4 bases to trimming and J lost 6 bases; unmatched junction nucleotides: 7. The germline CDR1 and CDR2 sequences are SGHRS and YFSETQ. The CDR3 has 14 residues. The CDR3 sequence: CASSAGQGSHGYTF. CDR3 sequence (DNA): TGCGCCAGCAGCGCGGGACAGGGATCCCATGGCTACACCTTC.

The chain combines TRBV5-4 with TRBJ2-7, with 11 bases fitting TRBD1. The V and J ends lost 6 bases and 1 base, in that order; junction bases with no gene match: 3. The CDR3 has 14 residues. Germline assignment: CDR1 SGHNT and CDR2 YYREEE (reference sequence). Here the CDR3 DNA reads TGTGCCAGCAACGGACAGGGGGCTTCCTACGAGCAGTACTTC. It translates to CASNGQGASYEQYF.

This chain joins TRBV10-3 and TRBJ1-2; TRBD1 might be the D (6 bases). Germline V lookup: CDR1 ENHRY, CDR2 SYGVKD. V gave up 6 bases and J gave up 4 bases, with 15 bases separating them. CDR3 size: 14 residues. The CDR3 here is CAIRRTGQSYGYTF. CDR3 in DNA: TGTGCCATCAGACGAACAGGGCAGAGCTATGGCTACACCTTC.

This chain links TRBV5-1 with TRBJ2-5; D possibly corresponds to TRBD1 (6 bases). The CDR3 loop spans 12 amino acids. V was shortened by 4 bases and J by 5 bases, with 9 bases between the two germline ends. CDR1 and CDR2 from the germline V gene are SGHRS and YFSETQ. The chain's CDR3 is CASSRTVETQYF. For the CDR3, the DNA is TGCGCCAGCAGCAGGACAGTTGAGACCCAGTACTTC.

This sequence joins TRBV30 and TRBJ2-2; 8 bases match TRBD2. This CDR3 region has 16 residues. Trimming removed 3 bases from V and 4 bases from J; junction bases left unmatched: 10. Germline V lookup: CDR1 GTSNPN, CDR2 SVGIG (reference sequence). The CDR3 DNA sequence: TGTGCCTGGAGCGGACTAGCTTGGGAGGTCACCGGGGAGCTGTTTTTT. This codes for CAWSGLAWEVTGELFF.